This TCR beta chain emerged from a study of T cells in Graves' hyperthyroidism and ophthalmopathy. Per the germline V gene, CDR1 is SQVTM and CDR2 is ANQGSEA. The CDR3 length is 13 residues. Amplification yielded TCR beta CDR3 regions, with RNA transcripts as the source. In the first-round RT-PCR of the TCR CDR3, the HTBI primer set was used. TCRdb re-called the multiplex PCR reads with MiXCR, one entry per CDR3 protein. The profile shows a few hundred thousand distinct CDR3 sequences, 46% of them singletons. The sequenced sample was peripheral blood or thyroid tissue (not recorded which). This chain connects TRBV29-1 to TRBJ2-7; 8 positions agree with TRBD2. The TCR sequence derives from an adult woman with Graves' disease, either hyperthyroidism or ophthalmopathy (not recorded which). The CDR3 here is CSLAGRTEYEQYF. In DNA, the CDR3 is TGCAGTTTAGCGGGACGGACAGAGTACGAGCAGTACTTC.